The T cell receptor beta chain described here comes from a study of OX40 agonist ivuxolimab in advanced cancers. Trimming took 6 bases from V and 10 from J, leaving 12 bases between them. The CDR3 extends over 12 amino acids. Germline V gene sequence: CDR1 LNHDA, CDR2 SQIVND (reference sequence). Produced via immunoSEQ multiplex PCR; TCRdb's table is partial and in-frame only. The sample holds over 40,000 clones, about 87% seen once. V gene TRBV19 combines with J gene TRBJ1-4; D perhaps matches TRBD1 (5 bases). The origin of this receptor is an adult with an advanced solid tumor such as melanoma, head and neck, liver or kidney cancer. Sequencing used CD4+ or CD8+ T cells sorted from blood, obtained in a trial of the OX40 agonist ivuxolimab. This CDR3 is CASSSSGGKLFF. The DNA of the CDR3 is TGTGCCAGTAGCTCCTCCGGGGGAAAACTGTTTTTT.